This T cell receptor beta chain was identified during a study of T cell repertoires in cytomegalovirus infection. Trimming took 2 bases from V and 3 from J, leaving 19 bases between them. Germline CDR1 is MNHNS and CDR2 is SASEGT. The CDR3 consists of 17 residues. TCRdb reprocessed the reads via MiXCR and lists one record per CDR3 protein. This sample has hundreds of thousands of distinct CDR3 sequences, with 30% to 40% found just once. Regarding this clonotype: Its matching antigen is unknown.

This receptor was taken from a human donor in good health (CMV status not recorded). Some clones in this sample may be carry-over from other donors' samples. The sample consisted of cultured CD8+ T cells from PBMCs, taken from culture after CMV antigen stimulation. The chain has TRBV6-1 and TRBJ1-1, with D unresolved. CDR3 amino acids: CASSELLRLSLDTEAFF. The CDR3 DNA sequence: TGTGCCAGCAGTGAACTATTACGTCTCAGTCTCGACACTGAAGCTTTCTTT.